This entry features one T cell receptor (beta chain) sequence. What it binds is unknown. Germline CDR1 is SGHKS and CDR2 is YYEKEE (reference sequence). Trimming at V came to 5 bases and at J to 5 bases, leaving 4 bases not matched to a gene. The CDR3 has 13 residues. The data are from a study of cytomegalovirus exposure and HLA in healthy donors. General study points: Presence/absence comparisons presumed near-even sequencing depth among donors. A later analysis linked a missense variant in DCLRE1C to the trimming of TCR beta V and J genes. Later analysis indicated greater clonal expansion among HLA-associated TCR beta chains than among equally common other chains.

Vbeta (60) and Jbeta (13) primers were used in the PCR. As processed by the authors: Approximately 72 million unique TCR beta chains, about 11 million of them shared, were counted by a later analysis. Profiled with immunoSEQ multiplex PCR; TCRdb holds only in-frame clones, not every one. V, J and clone size derive from that table, while D and trimming were established from the DNA sequence. The sample yields fewer than 200,000 clones, over 70% seen once. Sequenced: PBMCs. The receptor's source is a male donor in good health and CMV-seropositive. The V call is TRBV5-5, the J call TRBJ2-5, with 9 positions matching TRBD1. CDR3 sequence (DNA): TGTGCCAGCAGTCTCGGACAGGGGGAGACCCAGTACTTC. Amino acids: CASSLGQGETQYF.